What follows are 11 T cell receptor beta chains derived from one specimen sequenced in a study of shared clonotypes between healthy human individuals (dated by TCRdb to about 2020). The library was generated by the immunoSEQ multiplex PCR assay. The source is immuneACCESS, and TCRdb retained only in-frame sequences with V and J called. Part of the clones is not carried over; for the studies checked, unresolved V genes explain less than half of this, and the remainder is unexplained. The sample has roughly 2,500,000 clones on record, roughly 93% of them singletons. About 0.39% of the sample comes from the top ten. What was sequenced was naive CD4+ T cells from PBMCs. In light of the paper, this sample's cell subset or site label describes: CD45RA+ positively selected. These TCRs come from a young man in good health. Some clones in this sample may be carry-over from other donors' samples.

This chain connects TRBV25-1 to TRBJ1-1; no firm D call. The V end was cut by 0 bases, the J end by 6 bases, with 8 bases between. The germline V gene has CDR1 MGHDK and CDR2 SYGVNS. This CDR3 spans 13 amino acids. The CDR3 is CASSEYGSSEAFF. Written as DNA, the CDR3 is TGTGCCAGCAGTGAATACGGGAGCTCTGAAGCTTTCTTT.

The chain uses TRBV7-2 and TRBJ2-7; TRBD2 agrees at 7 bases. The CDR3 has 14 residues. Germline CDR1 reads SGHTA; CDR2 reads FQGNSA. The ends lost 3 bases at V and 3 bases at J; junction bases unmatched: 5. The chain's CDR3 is CASSFLADRYEQYF. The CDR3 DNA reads TGTGCCAGCAGCTTCCTAGCGGACCGCTACGAGCAGTACTTC. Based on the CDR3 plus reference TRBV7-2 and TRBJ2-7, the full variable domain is GAGVSQSPSNKVTEKGKDVELRCDPISGHTALYWYRQSLGQGLEFLIYFQGNSAPDKSGLPSDRFSAERTGGSVSTLTIQRTQQEDSAVYLCASSFLADRYEQYFGPGTRLTVT.

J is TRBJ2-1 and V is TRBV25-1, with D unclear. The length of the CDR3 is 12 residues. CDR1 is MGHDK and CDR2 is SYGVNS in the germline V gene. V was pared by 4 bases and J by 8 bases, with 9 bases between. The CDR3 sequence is CASSVTRDEQFF. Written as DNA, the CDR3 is TGTGCCAGCAGTGTAACTCGGGATGAGCAGTTCTTC. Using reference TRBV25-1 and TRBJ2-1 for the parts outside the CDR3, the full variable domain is EADIYQTPRYLVIGTGKKITLECSQTMGHDKMYWYQQDPGMELHLIHYSYGVNSTEKGDLSSESTVSRIRTEHFPLTLESARPSHTSQYLCASSVTRDEQFFGPGTRLTVL.

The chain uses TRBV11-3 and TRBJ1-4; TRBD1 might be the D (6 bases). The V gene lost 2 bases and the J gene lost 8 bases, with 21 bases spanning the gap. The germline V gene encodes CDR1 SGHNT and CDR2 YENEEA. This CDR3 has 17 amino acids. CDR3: CASSLSDSPWREEKLFF. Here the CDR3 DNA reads TGTGCCAGCAGCTTATCGGACAGCCCCTGGCGGGAGGAAAAACTGTTTTTT. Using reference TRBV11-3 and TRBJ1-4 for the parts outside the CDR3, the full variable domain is EAGVVQSPRYKIIEKKQPVAFWCNPISGHNTLYWYLQNLGQGPELLIRYENEEAVDDSQLPKDRFSAERLKGVDSTLKIQPAELGDSAVYLCASSLSDSPWREEKLFFGSGTQLSVL.

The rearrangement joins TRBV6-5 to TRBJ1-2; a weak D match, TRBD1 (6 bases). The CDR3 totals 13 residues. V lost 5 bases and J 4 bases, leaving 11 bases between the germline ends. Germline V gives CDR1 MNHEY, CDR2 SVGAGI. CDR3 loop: CASSGGDTYGYTF. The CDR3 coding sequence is TGTGCCAGCAGTGGGGGGGACACCTATGGCTACACCTTC.

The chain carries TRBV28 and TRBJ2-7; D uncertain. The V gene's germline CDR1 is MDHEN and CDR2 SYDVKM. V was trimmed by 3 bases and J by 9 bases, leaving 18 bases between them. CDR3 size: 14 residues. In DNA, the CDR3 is TGTGCCAGCAGTTTTGCCAGGCAAGTCTCTGGGCAGTACTTC. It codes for CASSFARQVSGQYF.

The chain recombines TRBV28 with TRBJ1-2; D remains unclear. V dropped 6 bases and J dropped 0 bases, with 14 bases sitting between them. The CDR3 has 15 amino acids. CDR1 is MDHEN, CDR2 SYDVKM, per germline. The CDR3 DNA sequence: TGTGCCAGCAGCCCTGGGTCCCTCTCTAACTATGGCTACACCTTC. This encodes CASSPGSLSNYGYTF.

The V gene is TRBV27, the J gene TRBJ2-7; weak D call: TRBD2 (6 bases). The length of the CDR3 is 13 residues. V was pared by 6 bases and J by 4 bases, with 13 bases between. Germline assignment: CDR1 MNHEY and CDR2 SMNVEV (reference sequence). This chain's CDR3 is CASSRRAAYEQYF. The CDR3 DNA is TGTGCCAGCAGCCGGAGGGCGGCGTACGAGCAGTACTTC.

CDR3 bases: TGTGCCAGCAGCGCGGGGGTTGGGAAATCCTACGAGCAGTACTTC. Protein: CASSAGVGKSYEQYF. V gene TRBV9 combines with J gene TRBJ2-7; a possible D gene is TRBD2 (6 bases). The CDR3 covers 15 residues. V was cut by 3 bases and J by 1 base, with 14 bases left in between. Germline lookup yields CDR1 SGDLS and CDR2 YYNGEE.

CDR3 nucleotide sequence: TGCGCCAGCAGCTTGGGAATCAGGGCGGGAGAGACCCAGTACTTC. As protein: CASSLGIRAGETQYF. The chain couples TRBV5-1 to TRBJ2-5; D possibly uses TRBD1 or TRBD2 (5 bases each). V was cut by 0 bases and J by 4 bases, with 13 bases left in between. Germline lookup yields CDR1 SGHRS and CDR2 YFSETQ. The CDR3 length is 15 residues.

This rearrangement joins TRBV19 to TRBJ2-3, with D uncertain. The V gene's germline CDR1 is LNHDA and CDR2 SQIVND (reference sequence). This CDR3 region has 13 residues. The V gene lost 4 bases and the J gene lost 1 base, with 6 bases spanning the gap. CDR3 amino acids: CASSTRRTDTQYF. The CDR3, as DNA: TGTGCCAGTAGTACCCGTCGCACAGATACGCAGTATTTT.